This T cell receptor (beta chain) is drawn from a study of blood T cell repertoires in COVID-19. Study-level background: Both acute and convalescent COVID-19 samples were obtained from the United States, Italy and Spain. PBMCs, B-cell-depleted T cells, or T cells were the source of the cDNA or gDNA that made up the material.

The V gene's germline CDR1 is KGHSH and CDR2 LQKENI. Unmatched junction bases numbered 5, after V lost 4 bases and J lost 0 bases. The CDR3 has 17 residues. Per the authors' pipeline: Reference gene primers were amplified, and this amplification served to estimate nucleated cell counts. Method: immunoSEQ multiplex PCR; TCRdb's copy keeps in-frame clones and lacks some. V, J and clone size are those of that table, while D and trimming were read from the DNA. Here the sample spans 340,000 or so clones, approximately 82% being singletons. This chain connects TRBV18 to TRBJ2-3; 12 nucleotides align to TRBD2. What was sequenced was peripheral blood. The TCR comes from a man aged 30 to 45 with active or convalescent COVID-19. CDR3 in amino acids: CASSLLGLAGSTDTQYF. DNA of the CDR3: TGTGCCAGCTCACTCCTTGGACTAGCGGGGAGCACAGATACGCAGTATTTT.